This T cell receptor beta chain was captured by sequencing in a study of glioma-infiltrating T cells listed by TCRdb under 2016. About the study as a whole: The study sequenced TCR alpha- and beta-chain repertoires from glioma tissue, from non-neoplastic brain tissue and from matched peripheral blood mononuclear cells. To gauge divergence between tissue and blood T-cell populations, every tissue-infiltrating repertoire was compared against the peripheral blood repertoire from the same patient. Three low-grade glioma patients, seven to nine primary glioblastoma patients, and three non-glioma patients who contributed non-neoplastic brain tissue made up the paired cohort.

This clonotype was detected many times. Its cognate antigen has yet to be identified. No much larger clonotype is one base removed from it; base qualities were not supplied. TCR alpha and beta CDR3 regions were amplified with the iRepertoire nested amplicon-rescue multiplex PCR (arm-PCR) platform from RNA. One-step reverse transcription and amplification used roughly 95-400 ng of tissue mRNA or PBMC total RNA as input. Following bead purification, Illumina adapters were added through a secondary multiplex PCR, and the libraries were then gel-purified between 200 and 400 bp. Internal 6-nucleotide barcodes were carried by the libraries and were used for demultiplexing. Libraries were sequenced on an Illumina MiSeq with 2x220 or 2x250 nucleotide paired-end reads. The paper's data handling went like this. Paired reads were merged using FLASH 1.2.11 and were aligned to the GRCh37 human genome using BWA-MEM, after which TRA and TRB reads were extracted. For V and J assignment, an IMGT-derived reference of cassette sequences and CDR3 motifs that included pseudogenes was used. Reads were translated in three frames, and productive CDR3s were defined as those with a C...FGXG motif and no stop codons. Clonotypes were defined as unique combinations of V-J cassette pair and CDR3 amino acid sequence. Reads were filtered by Hamming distance, thresholded by each sample's sequence error rate in mapped regions. In-frame beta chains were kept once TCRdb had trimmed the public reads at Q25 with fastp and called clones with MiXCR. CDR3 protein duplicates are merged, each entry listing the most common genes and DNA. It is TCRdb's table, rather than the study itself, that gives the V and J calls and clone size. A total of under 200,000 distinct CDR3 sequences appear in this sample, 43% of them only once. Of the sample, over 4% is held by the ten largest clones.

CDR1 is given as DFQATT and CDR2 as SNEGSKA, both from the germline V gene (reference sequence). From cysteine to phenylalanine, the CDR3 is 14 amino acids long. The kept DNA is CDR3 alone, 42 bases in frame from the first base. V and J lose 8 bases and 10 bases, and a span of 24 bases separates them. Here is what the overall study found, with its caveats: Tissue and blood shared very few CDR3 sequences, a result attributed to high CDR3 diversity and limited sampling. The group comparisons were based on small numbers of patients: three non-neoplastic, three low-grade glioma and seven to nine glioblastoma patients. VJ-independent divergence between tissue and blood was found to be below expectation in non-neoplastic patients but above expectation in all gliomas, particularly low-grade gliomas.

The sequencing input was glioma tissue, nonneoplastic brain tissue, or PBMCs (not recorded which). This clonotype originated in a human donor with low-grade glioma or glioblastoma, undergoing nonglioma brain surgery, or in good health (not recorded which). Rearrangement joined TRBV20-1 to TRBJ2-1; TRBD2 is perhaps the D gene, given 6 matching bases. The sequenced DNA is TGCAGTACAAAACACGACGGGGGTCTACGGGAGCAGTTCTTC. Translation gives CSTKHDGGLREQFF.